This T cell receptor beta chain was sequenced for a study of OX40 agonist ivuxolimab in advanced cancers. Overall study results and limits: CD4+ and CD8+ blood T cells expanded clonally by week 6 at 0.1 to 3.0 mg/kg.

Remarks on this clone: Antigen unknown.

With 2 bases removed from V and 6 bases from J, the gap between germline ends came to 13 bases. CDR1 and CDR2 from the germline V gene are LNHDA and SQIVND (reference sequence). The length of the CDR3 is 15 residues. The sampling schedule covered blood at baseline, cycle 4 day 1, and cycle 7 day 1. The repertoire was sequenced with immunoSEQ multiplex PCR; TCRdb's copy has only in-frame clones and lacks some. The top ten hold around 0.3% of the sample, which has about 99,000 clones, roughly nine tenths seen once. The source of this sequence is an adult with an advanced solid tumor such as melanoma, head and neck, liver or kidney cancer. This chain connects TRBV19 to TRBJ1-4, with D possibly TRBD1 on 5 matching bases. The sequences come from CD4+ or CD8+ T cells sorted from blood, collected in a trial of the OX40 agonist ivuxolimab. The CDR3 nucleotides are TGTGCCAGTAGTATATTGAGGGGATCGGATGAAAAACTGTTTTTT. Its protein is CASSILRGSDEKLFF.